This T cell receptor (beta chain) was profiled in a study of post-analysis software for immune sequencing data. Study as a whole: Relapsing-remitting, secondary progressive and progressive-relapsing courses of multiple sclerosis were included.

Study results and caveats: A significant reduction in normalized Chao1 diversity was observed in multiple sclerosis patients versus controls. When the samples were clustered directly with F measure, those that had been prepared in the same batch showed strong co-clustering. In patients, about five TRBV segments were more frequent than in controls, with TRBV5-6, TRBV5-1 and TRBV20-1 among them.

Prepared TCR beta cDNA libraries contained unique molecular identifiers. Researchers reported 400,000 to 600,000 cDNA molecules coming from roughly 1 to 10 million T cells. TCRdb recomputed calls from the PCR reads with MiXCR, one row per CDR3 protein. The sample lists around 400,000 distinct CDR3 sequences, about a third occurring once. This clonotype was observed a few times. No antigen is known for it. Per the germline V gene, CDR1 is SGHAT and CDR2 is FQNNGV. The V end was cut by 3 bases, the J end by 10 bases, with 12 bases between. This CDR3 has 12 residues. The chain recombines TRBV11-2 with TRBJ1-1, with D perhaps matching TRBD1 (5 bases). This clonotype was sampled from a girl between 5 and 17 years old with multiple sclerosis. The sequenced sample was blood. CDR3 DNA: TGTGCCAGCAGCTTTAGATCCGGGACAGCTTTCTTT. Encoded protein: CASSFRSGTAFF.